This T cell receptor beta chain was obtained from a study of blood T cell repertoires in COVID-19. Study summary: COVID-19 samples, acute and convalescent, were from the United States, Italy and Spain.

This CDR3 is built from 15 residues. Trimming left V 5 bases short and J 6 bases short, with 19 bases between. Germline-derived CDR1 and CDR2 are SGHTA and FQGTGA. Individuals drawn from approximately 26 US areas were about 18 to 90 years old. Assay used: immunoSEQ multiplex PCR; TCRdb lists only in-frame clones, some missing. The table has about 200,000 clones, 65% to 90% seen once. The specimen sequenced was PBMCs or T cells enriched from blood (not recorded which). V usage is TRBV7-3 and J usage is TRBJ1-2; D possibly corresponds to TRBD1 (5 bases). The receptor was derived from a man in his forties who had recovered from COVID-19. The CDR3 DNA sequence: TGTGCCAGCAGCCCGCGGGGAGGGGAGGGAGATGGCTACACCTTC. This gives the protein CASSPRGGEGDGYTF.